This T cell receptor beta chain was profiled in a study of cytomegalovirus exposure and HLA in healthy donors. Findings and caveats of the study: Researchers had no immune exposure information except CMV serostatus available.

It was with 60 Vbeta and 13 Jbeta primers that the PCR ran. Assay: immunoSEQ multiplex PCR; the TCRdb copy retains only in-frame clones and omits some. The repertoire holds 130,000 or so clones, around 70% seen once, with over 2% in the top ten. The CDR3 loop spans 14 amino acids. Trimming removed 6 bases at V and 0 bases at J, with 11 bases between. The germline CDR1 and CDR2 sequences are MNHEY and SVGAGI. This clone showed up many times. Its specificity is not known. Material: PBMCs. The TCR comes from a woman aged 40 to 50 in good health and CMV-seropositive. This rearrangement joins TRBV6-5 to TRBJ1-1; the D is unclear. CDR3 amino acids: CASSLFALNTEAFF. CDR3 in DNA: TGTGCCAGCAGCCTTTTTGCGCTGAACACTGAAGCTTTCTTT.